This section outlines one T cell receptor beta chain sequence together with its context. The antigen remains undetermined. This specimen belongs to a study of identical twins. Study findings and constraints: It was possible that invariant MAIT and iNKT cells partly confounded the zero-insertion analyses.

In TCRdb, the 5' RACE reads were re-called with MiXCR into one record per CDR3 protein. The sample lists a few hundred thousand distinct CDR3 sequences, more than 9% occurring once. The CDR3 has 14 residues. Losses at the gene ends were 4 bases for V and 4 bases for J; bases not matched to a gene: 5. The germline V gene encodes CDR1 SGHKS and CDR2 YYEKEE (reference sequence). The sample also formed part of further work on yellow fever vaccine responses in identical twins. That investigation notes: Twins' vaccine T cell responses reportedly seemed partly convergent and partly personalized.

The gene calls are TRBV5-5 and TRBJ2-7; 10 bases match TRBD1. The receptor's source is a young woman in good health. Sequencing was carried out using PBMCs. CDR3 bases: TGTGCCAGCAGCAGGGACAGGGGAAGGTACGAGCAGTACTTC. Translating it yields CASSRDRGRYEQYF.